The TCR beta chain described here comes from a study of shared clonotypes between healthy human individuals. Whole-study context: CD4 naive cells filled three plates per donor, CD4 memory three, CD8 naive two and CD8 memory one.

A word on this clone: Its antigen remains unidentified.

Points from the study as a whole: A few donors held around 5% of naive CD4 clonotypes in common.

Data came from immunoSEQ multiplex PCR; TCRdb stores just in-frame clones and leaves some out. The sample records about 320,000 clones, 87% being singletons. V lost 3 bases and J 11 bases, leaving 11 bases between the germline ends. The CDR3 totals 13 residues. Germline V gene sequence: CDR1 SNHLY, CDR2 FYNNEI. The material sequenced was memory CD8+ T cells sorted from blood. Subset noted: CD45RO+ cells pooled with CCR7-negative TemRA cells. The chain recombines TRBV2 with TRBJ1-6, with a weak D call TRBD1 (5 bases). The receptor was derived from a man between 18 and 29 years old in good health. The CDR3 nucleotides read TGTGCCAGCAGTGACAGGGAAAGGACACCCCTCCACTTT. It specifies CASSDRERTPLHF.